This record concerns one T cell receptor beta chain sequence. V lost 3 bases, J lost 0 bases, and 10 bases lay in between. Germline V gene data show CDR1 as SQVTM and CDR2 as ANQGSEA. The CDR3 loop spans 14 amino acids. The sample is drawn from a study of blood T cell repertoires in COVID-19. TCRdb's table, derived via immunoSEQ multiplex PCR, lists solely in-frame clones and lacks some. Of some 380,000 clones listed, approximately 87% are singletons. This sequence joins TRBV29-1 and TRBJ2-3; perhaps TRBD2 as D (7 bases). The sequence was obtained from a man aged 30-40 years who had recovered from COVID-19. Sample: PBMCs or T cells enriched from blood (not recorded which). The CDR3 spells CSVDAGASTDTQYF. In DNA form, the CDR3 reads TGCAGCGTTGACGCGGGGGCAAGCACAGATACGCAGTATTTT.